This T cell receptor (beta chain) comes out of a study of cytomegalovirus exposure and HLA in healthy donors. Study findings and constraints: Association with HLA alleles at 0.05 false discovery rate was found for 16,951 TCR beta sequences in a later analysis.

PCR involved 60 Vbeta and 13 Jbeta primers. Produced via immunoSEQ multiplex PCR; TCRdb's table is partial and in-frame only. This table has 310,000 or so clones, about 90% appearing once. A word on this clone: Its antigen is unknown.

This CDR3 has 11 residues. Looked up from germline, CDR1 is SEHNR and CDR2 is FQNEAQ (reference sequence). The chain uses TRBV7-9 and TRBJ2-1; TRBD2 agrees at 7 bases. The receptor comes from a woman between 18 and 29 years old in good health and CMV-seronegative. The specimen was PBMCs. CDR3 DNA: TGTTCCGGGGAGGGTCTTTATGAGCAGTTCTTC. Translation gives CSGEGLYEQFF. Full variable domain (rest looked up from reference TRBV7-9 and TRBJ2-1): DTGVSQNPRHKITKRGQNVTFRCDPISEHNRLYWYRQTLGQGPEFLTYFQNEAQLEKSRLLSDRFSAERPKGSFSTLEIQRTEQGDSAMYLCSGEGLYEQFFGPGTRLTVL.